These 29 T cell receptor beta chains originate from one sample sequenced in a study of blood T cell repertoires in COVID-19. The method was immunoSEQ multiplex PCR; TCRdb's version includes in-frame clones alone and lacks a portion of them. The table lists about 360,000 clones, 85% to 90% of them singletons. Specimen: peripheral blood. These receptors originate from a human donor in a cohort sampled during active COVID-19.

There are a few counts of this clone. The chain's CDR3 is CASSLEGNTIYF. In DNA form, the CDR3 reads TGTGCCAGCAGCTTGGAGGGAAACACCATATATTTT. The J gene is TRBJ1-3, the V gene TRBV7-9, with no clear D. V was pared by 3 bases and J by 4 bases, with 4 bases between. The CDR3 loop spans 12 amino acids. Per germline, CDR1 SEHNR and CDR2 FQNEAQ (reference sequence).

This clone was detected only a few times. This chain uses TRBV7-2 with TRBJ1-5, with 9 bases fitting TRBD1. Germline V gene lookup returns CDR1 SGHTA and CDR2 FQGNSA. This CDR3 has 16 residues. Germline trimming cut 4 bases from V and 1 base from J; bases unmatched to any gene: 5. The CDR3 region is CASSSAGTGSNQPQHF. CDR3 coding DNA: TGTGCCAGCAGCTCCGCCGGGACAGGGAGCAATCAGCCCCAGCATTTT.

V usage is TRBV6-1 and J usage is TRBJ1-1; D is unresolved. The V gene lost 3 bases and the J gene lost 2 bases, with 16 bases spanning the gap. This CDR3 is 16 amino acids long. Germline CDR1 is MNHNS and CDR2 is SASEGT. The CDR3 region has the DNA TGTGCCAGCAGTGACATCGAGTTTACAGCAAACACTGAAGCTTTCTTT. Amino acids: CASSDIEFTANTEAFF.

This chain links TRBV19 with TRBJ2-1, with 11 bases lining up with TRBD1. This CDR3 spans 15 amino acids. With V trimmed by 6 bases and J by 8 bases, 9 bases remained unmatched. Per the germline V gene, CDR1 is LNHDA and CDR2 is SQIVND (reference sequence). The CDR3 is CASSHRDRGFDEQFF. CDR3 coding DNA: TGTGCCAGTAGCCACCGGGACAGGGGGTTCGATGAGCAGTTCTTC.

This chain connects TRBV19 to TRBJ1-5, with TRBD1 identical over 9 bases. This CDR3 contains 17 residues. Unmatched junction bases numbered 6, after V lost 3 bases and J lost 0 bases. Germline V gene lookup returns CDR1 LNHDA and CDR2 SQIVND (reference sequence). The CDR3 nucleotides read TGTGCCAGTAGTATTATCCCGACAGGGGGTAGCAATCAGCCCCAGCATTTT. This encodes CASSIIPTGGSNQPQHF.

This chain uses TRBV24-1 with TRBJ1-2, with 7 bases lining up with TRBD1. The V and J ends lost 2 bases and 8 bases, in that order; junction bases with no gene match: 4. Germline loops: CDR1 KGHDR, CDR2 SFDVKD. The CDR3 consists of 13 residues. The CDR3 loop reads CATSDSGGIGYTF. CDR3 sequence (DNA): TGTGCCACCAGTGATTCAGGGGGAATCGGCTACACCTTC.

This clone has just one count. CDR3 bases: TGCAGTGCTAGTCGCTATTTCGGGAGGGTCACGGGGCAGTACTTC. The encoded protein is CSASRYFGRVTGQYF. The rearrangement links TRBV20-1 to TRBJ2-7; TRBD2 matches 8 bases. The germline V gene has CDR1 DFQATT and CDR2 SNEGSKA (reference sequence). CDR3 length: 15 residues. Trimming at V came to 3 bases and at J to 9 bases, leaving 16 bases not matched to a gene.

The chain employs TRBV27 and TRBJ1-1; 7 nucleotides line up with TRBD1. The CDR3 is 15 residues long. The germline gives CDR1 MNHEY, CDR2 SMNVEV (reference sequence). V shed 1 base and J 2 bases; nucleotides not matched to a gene: 4. CDR3 sequence: CASSLLDRSNTEAFF. The CDR3 nucleotides are TGTGCCAGCAGTTTATTGGACAGGAGTAACACTGAAGCTTTCTTT.

V is TRBV7-2 and J is TRBJ1-2; 10 positions agree with TRBD1. Per germline, CDR1 SGHTA and CDR2 FQGNSA. This CDR3 is 17 amino acids long. J gave up 4 bases and V 2 bases, and 10 bases lay outside the gene matches. As DNA, the CDR3 is TGTGCCAGCAGCTTAAGGGTGACCGGGACAGGGGCCTATGGCTACACCTTC. Residues: CASSLRVTGTGAYGYTF.

V is TRBV9 and J is TRBJ1-1; D perhaps matches TRBD1 (6 bases). Germline CDR1 SGDLS, CDR2 YYNGEE. The CDR3 contains 13 residues. Trimming left V 3 bases short and J 4 bases short, with 10 bases between. CDR3 nucleotide sequence: TGTGCCAGCAGCGGCCACAGGGCCACTGAAGCTTTCTTT. Its protein is CASSGHRATEAFF.

The chain couples TRBV5-4 to TRBJ2-4; 9 positions match TRBD1. The junction had 4 bases not matched to a gene; V was cut back by 1 base and J by 5 bases. The CDR3 runs to 15 residues. The germline gives CDR1 SGHNT, CDR2 YYREEE (reference sequence). The CDR3 bases are TGTGCCAGCAGCTTGAGCACAGGGGGCGAAAACATTCAGTACTTC. It encodes CASSLSTGGENIQYF. Supplemented by reference TRBV5-4 and TRBJ2-4, the full variable domain reads ETGVTQSPTHLIKTRGQQVTLRCSSQSGHNTVSWYQQALGQGPQFIFQYYREEENGRGNFPPRFSGLQFPNYSSELNVNALELDDSALYLCASSLSTGGENIQYFGAGTRLSVL.

This clone was recorded once. The chain carries TRBV18 and TRBJ2-7, with D tentatively TRBD1 (6 bases). Germline values: CDR1 KGHSH, CDR2 LQKENI. The CDR3 contains 14 residues. Trimming stripped 3 bases from V and 2 bases from J, with 11 bases between. The chain's CDR3 is CASSPSWDTYEQYF. DNA of the CDR3: TGTGCCAGCTCACCCTCCTGGGACACCTACGAGCAGTACTTC.

This clone showed up just a few times. The rearrangement links TRBV7-9 to TRBJ2-5; D call uncertain. The germline V gene has CDR1 SEHNR and CDR2 FQNEAQ (reference sequence). The CDR3 has 15 amino acids. V gave up 2 bases and J gave up 2 bases, with 12 bases separating them. The DNA of the CDR3 is TGTGCCAGCAGCTTATACCTAGACCCACAAGAGACCCAGTACTTC. Translating gives CASSLYLDPQETQYF.

The gene calls are TRBV30 and TRBJ2-1; 8 nucleotides agree with TRBD2. Germline trimming cut 7 bases from V and 9 bases from J; bases unmatched to any gene: 11. Looked up from germline, CDR1 is GTSNPN and CDR2 is SVGIG (reference sequence). The CDR3 length is 13 residues. For the CDR3, the DNA is TGTGCCTCAGTTGAGGCCGGGAGGGGTGAGCAGTTCTTC. Protein: CASVEAGRGEQFF.

This clone occurred once. This chain connects TRBV6-6 to TRBJ1-1; 8 bases are a match to TRBD1. V shed 7 bases and J 10 bases; nucleotides not matched to a gene: 17. Germline V gives CDR1 MNHNY, CDR2 SVGAGI (reference sequence). The CDR3 has 15 amino acids. This CDR3 is CASNERRGQGGVAFF. Here the CDR3 DNA reads TGTGCCAGCAACGAACGGAGAGGACAGGGCGGCGTAGCTTTCTTT.

Points on this clone: The same CDR3 can be traced to other DNA sequences in this sample. The chain joins TRBV7-2 to TRBJ2-3; TRBD1 aligns across 9 bases. The CDR3 has 14 residues. J gave up 3 bases and V 5 bases, and 3 bases lay outside the gene matches. Germline V CDR1 and CDR2: SGHTA, FQGNSA. As DNA, the CDR3 is TGTGCCAGCAGCCCTGGACAGGGGACAGATACGCAGTATTTT. Its protein product is CASSPGQGTDTQYF.

The V gene is TRBV19, the J gene TRBJ2-1; no clear D gene. V was clipped by 1 base and J by 7 bases, with 8 bases between them. From germline, CDR1 is LNHDA and CDR2 SQIVND (reference sequence). CDR3 length: 13 residues. The CDR3 nucleotides are TGTGCCAGTAGTATAGGACTTAAAAATGAGCAGTTCTTC. It translates to CASSIGLKNEQFF. Full variable domain (missing parts from reference TRBV19 and TRBJ2-1): DGGITQSPKYLFRKEGQNVTLSCEQNLNHDAMYWYRQDPGQGLRLIYYSQIVNDFQKGDIAEGYSVSREKKESFPLTVTSAQKNPTAFYLCASSIGLKNEQFFGPGTRLTVL.

V gene TRBV7-7 combines with J gene TRBJ2-1; D is ambiguous. Germline V gene lookup returns CDR1 SSHAT and CDR2 FNYEAQ (reference sequence). The CDR3 runs 15 residues. Trimming stripped 5 bases from V and 9 bases from J, with 20 bases between. The CDR3 protein is CASSPSPETGGEQFF. The CDR3 coding sequence is TGTGCCAGCAGCCCCTCCCCTGAGACTGGCGGTGAGCAGTTCTTC.

This sequence joins TRBV7-9 and TRBJ1-4; maybe TRBD1 (6 bases). V was cut by 6 bases and J by 8 bases, with 16 bases left in between. Germline V gives CDR1 SEHNR, CDR2 FQNEAQ (reference sequence). This CDR3 has 14 residues. The CDR3 DNA reads TGTGCCAGCAGTCATACAGGGATCGGCGAAAAACTGTTTTTT. This encodes CASSHTGIGEKLFF.

The V call is TRBV5-1, the J call TRBJ2-5; 11 positions match TRBD2. V lost 3 bases to trimming and J lost 4 bases; unmatched junction nucleotides: 11. The CDR3 contains 17 residues. Germline values: CDR1 SGHRS, CDR2 YFSETQ. The CDR3 region has the DNA TGCGCCAGCAGCTGGACCCCGACTAGCGGGGAGGGAGAGACCCAGTACTTC. This gives the protein CASSWTPTSGEGETQYF.

This clone was counted a single time. The chain carries TRBV5-8 and TRBJ2-5, with 7 bases matching TRBD2. Germline V gene lookup returns CDR1 SGHTS and CDR2 YDEGEE. This CDR3 has 15 amino acids. V was pared by 0 bases and J by 5 bases, with 7 bases of the junction left unmatched. The CDR3 loop is CASSLVRGVEETQYF. CDR3 in DNA: TGTGCCAGCAGCTTGGTTCGGGGGGTGGAGGAGACCCAGTACTTC.

V usage is TRBV7-9 and J usage is TRBJ2-5; the match to TRBD2 covers 11 bases. CDR1 and CDR2 from the germline V gene are SEHNR and FQNEAQ (reference sequence). This CDR3 region has 17 residues. The V segment lost 5 bases and the J segment 1 base; nucleotides outside the gene matches: 9. As DNA, the CDR3 is TGTGCCAGCAGCCCACCTCCACTAGCGGGGGTCCAAGAGACCCAGTACTTC. The encoded protein is CASSPPPLAGVQETQYF.

The CDR3 protein is CASSVGGAGSPLHF. The CDR3 DNA reads as TGTGCCAGCAGTGTAGGGGGGGCCGGGTCACCCCTCCACTTT. V gene TRBV2 combines with J gene TRBJ1-6, with D perhaps TRBD1 (6 bases). The length of the CDR3 is 14 residues. Germline values: CDR1 SNHLY, CDR2 FYNNEI. Between the trimmed V and J ends, which lost 4 bases and 10 bases, there was a span of 14 bases.

The V and J genes are TRBV6-5 and TRBJ1-5, with D perhaps TRBD1 (5 bases). V was pared by 4 bases and J by 5 bases, with 9 bases between. The CDR3 is 13 residues long. Germline values: CDR1 MNHEY, CDR2 SVGAGI. The CDR3 region has the DNA TGTGCCAGCAGTTTACAGGCGGATCAGCCCCAGCATTTT. This sequence encodes CASSLQADQPQHF.

This chain uses TRBV19 with TRBJ1-2; no reliable D call. Looked up from germline, CDR1 is LNHDA and CDR2 is SQIVND (reference sequence). The CDR3 contains 15 residues. V dropped 0 bases and J dropped 4 bases, with 12 bases sitting between them. CDR3 in DNA: TGTGCCAGTAGTATAGATCCCCACAGCACCTATGGCTACACCTTC. Amino acid sequence: CASSIDPHSTYGYTF.

The V gene is TRBV30, the J gene TRBJ1-1; TRBD1 is a possible D gene (6 bases). Looked up from germline, CDR1 is GTSNPN and CDR2 is SVGIG (reference sequence). With 6 bases removed from V and 0 bases from J, the gap between germline ends came to 14 bases. There are 14 residues in the CDR3. The CDR3 is CACMPGALNTEAFF. The CDR3 DNA follows: TGTGCCTGTATGCCAGGGGCCCTGAACACTGAAGCTTTCTTT.

There are a few counts of this clone. The chain combines TRBV18 with TRBJ2-7; 10 bases are shared with TRBD2. J gave up 2 bases and V 3 bases, and 4 bases lay outside the gene matches. There are 15 residues in the CDR3. CDR1 and CDR2 (germline): KGHSH, LQKENI. As DNA, the CDR3 is TGTGCCAGCTCACCCCTAGCGGGAGACACCTACGAGCAGTACTTC. Its translation is CASSPLAGDTYEQYF.

The DNA for the CDR3 is TGCGCCAGCAGCTTTACAGTGTCCACCGGGGAGCTGTTTTTT. Translating it yields CASSFTVSTGELFF. The chain joins TRBV5-1 to TRBJ2-2; D is unclear. V was trimmed by 2 bases and J by 4 bases, leaving 9 bases between them. Germline-derived CDR1 and CDR2 are SGHRS and YFSETQ. There are 14 residues in the CDR3. Together with reference TRBV5-1 and TRBJ2-2, the CDR3 gives the full variable domain: KAGVTQTPRYLIKTRGQQVTLSCSPISGHRSVSWYQQTPGQGLQFLFEYFSETQRNKGNFPGRFSGRQFSNSRSEMNVSTLELGDSALYLCASSFTVSTGELFFGEGSRLTVL.

The genes are TRBV3-1 (or the pseudogene TRBV3-2) and TRBJ1-6; D might be TRBD1 (6 bases). Germline V gives CDR1 LGHDT, CDR2 YNNKEL (reference sequence). V gave up 0 bases and J gave up 4 bases, with 22 bases separating them. The CDR3 runs 20 residues. CDR3 loop: CASSQDGGVWGRGYNSPLHF. In DNA, the CDR3 is TGTGCCAGCAGCCAAGATGGGGGCGTCTGGGGCCGAGGGTATAATTCACCCCTCCACTTT.